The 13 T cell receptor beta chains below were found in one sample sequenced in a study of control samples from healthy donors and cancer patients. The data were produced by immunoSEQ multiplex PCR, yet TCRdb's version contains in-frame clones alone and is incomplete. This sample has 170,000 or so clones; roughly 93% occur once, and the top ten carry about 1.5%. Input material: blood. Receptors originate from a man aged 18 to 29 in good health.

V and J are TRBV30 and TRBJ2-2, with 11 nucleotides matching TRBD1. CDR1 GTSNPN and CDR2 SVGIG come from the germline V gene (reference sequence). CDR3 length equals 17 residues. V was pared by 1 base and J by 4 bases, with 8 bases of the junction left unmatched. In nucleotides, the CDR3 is TGTGCCTGGAGTGCACAAAGGACAGGGGGCTCCACCGGGGAGCTGTTTTTT. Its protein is CAWSAQRTGGSTGELFF.

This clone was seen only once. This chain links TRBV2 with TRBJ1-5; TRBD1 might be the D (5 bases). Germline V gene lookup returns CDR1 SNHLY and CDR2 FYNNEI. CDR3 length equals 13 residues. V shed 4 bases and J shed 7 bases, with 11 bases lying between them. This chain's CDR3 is CASSAQRGQPQHF. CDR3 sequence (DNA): TGTGCCAGCAGTGCTCAAAGGGGACAGCCCCAGCATTTT.

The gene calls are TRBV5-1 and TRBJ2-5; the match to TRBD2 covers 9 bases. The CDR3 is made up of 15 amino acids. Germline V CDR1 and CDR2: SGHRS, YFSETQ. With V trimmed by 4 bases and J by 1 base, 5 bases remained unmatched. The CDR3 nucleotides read TGCGCCAGCAGCGTGAGCGGGGGGACCCAAGAGACCCAGTACTTC. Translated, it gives CASSVSGGTQETQYF.

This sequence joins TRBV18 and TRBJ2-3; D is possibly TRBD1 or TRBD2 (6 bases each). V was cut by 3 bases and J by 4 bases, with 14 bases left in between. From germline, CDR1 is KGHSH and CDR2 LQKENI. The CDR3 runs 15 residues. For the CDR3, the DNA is TGTGCCAGCTCACCTGGAGGGAAGGGGGCAGATACGCAGTATTTT. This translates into CASSPGGKGADTQYF.

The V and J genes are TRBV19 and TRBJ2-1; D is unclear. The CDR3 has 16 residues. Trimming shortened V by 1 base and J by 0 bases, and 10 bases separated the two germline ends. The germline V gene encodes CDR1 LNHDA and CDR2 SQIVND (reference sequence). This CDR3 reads CASSIGVRFSYNEQFF. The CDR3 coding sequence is TGTGCCAGTAGTATAGGGGTACGGTTCTCCTACAATGAGCAGTTCTTC. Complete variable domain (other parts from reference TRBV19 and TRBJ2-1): DGGITQSPKYLFRKEGQNVTLSCEQNLNHDAMYWYRQDPGQGLRLIYYSQIVNDFQKGDIAEGYSVSREKKESFPLTVTSAQKNPTAFYLCASSIGVRFSYNEQFFGPGTRLTVL.

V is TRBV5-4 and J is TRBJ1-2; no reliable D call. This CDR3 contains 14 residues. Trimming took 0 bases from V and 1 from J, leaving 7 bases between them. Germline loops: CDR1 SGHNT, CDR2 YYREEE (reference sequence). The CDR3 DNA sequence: TGTGCCAGCAGCTTGGGGAACAGTAACTATGGCTACACCTTC. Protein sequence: CASSLGNSNYGYTF.

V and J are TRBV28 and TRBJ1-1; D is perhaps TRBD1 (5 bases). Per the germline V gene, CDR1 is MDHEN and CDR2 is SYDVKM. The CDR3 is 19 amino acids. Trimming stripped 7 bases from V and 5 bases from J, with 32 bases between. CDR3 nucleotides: TGTGCCAGCACGATACCAACAGGCAGGGAGTTTGTACGAGGGACTGAAGCTTTCTTT. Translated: CASTIPTGREFVRGTEAFF.

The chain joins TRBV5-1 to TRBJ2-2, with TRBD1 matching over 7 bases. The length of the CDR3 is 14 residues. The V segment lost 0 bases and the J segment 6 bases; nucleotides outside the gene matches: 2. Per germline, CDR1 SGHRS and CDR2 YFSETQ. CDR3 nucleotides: TGCGCCAGCAGCTTGGATAGGGGGCCCGGGGAGCTGTTTTTT. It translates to CASSLDRGPGELFF.

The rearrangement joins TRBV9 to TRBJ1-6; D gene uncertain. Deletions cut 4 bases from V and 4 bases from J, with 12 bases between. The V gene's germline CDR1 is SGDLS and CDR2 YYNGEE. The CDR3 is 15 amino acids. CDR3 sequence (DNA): TGTGCCAGCAGCTCAGAGGCTGATTATAATTCACCCCTCCACTTT. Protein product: CASSSEADYNSPLHF.

The CDR3 DNA follows: TGCGCCAGCAGCTTGAGGCAGGGGGCTTCGTACAATGAGCAGTTCTTC. Protein: CASSLRQGASYNEQFF. The chain couples TRBV5-1 to TRBJ2-1, with TRBD1 matching over 8 bases. The CDR3 consists of 16 residues. In germline, CDR1 is SGHRS, CDR2 YFSETQ. V lost 1 base and J lost 4; bases outside the gene matches: 7.

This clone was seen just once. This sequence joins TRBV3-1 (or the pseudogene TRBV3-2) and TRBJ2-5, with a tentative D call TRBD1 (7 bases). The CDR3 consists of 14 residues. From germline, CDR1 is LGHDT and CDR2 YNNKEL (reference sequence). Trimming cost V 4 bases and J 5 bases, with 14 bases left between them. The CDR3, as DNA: TGTGCCAGCAGCCCAGGGGGGTGGGGCGAGACCCAGTACTTC. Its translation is CASSPGGWGETQYF.

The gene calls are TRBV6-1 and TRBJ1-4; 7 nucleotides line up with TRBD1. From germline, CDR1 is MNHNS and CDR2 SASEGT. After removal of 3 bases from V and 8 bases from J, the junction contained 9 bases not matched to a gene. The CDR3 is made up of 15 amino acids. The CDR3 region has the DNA TGTGCCAGCAGTGAGGCTCCGGGACAGCCAGAAAAACTGTTTTTT. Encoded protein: CASSEAPGQPEKLFF.

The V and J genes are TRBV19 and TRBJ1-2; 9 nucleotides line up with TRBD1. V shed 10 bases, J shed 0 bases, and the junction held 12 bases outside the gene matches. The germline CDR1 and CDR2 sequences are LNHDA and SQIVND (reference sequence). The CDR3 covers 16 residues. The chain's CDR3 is CATPIGTGNPNYGYTF. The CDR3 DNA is TGTGCCACCCCCATTGGGACAGGGAATCCTAACTATGGCTACACCTTC.